These 10 T cell receptor beta chains came from one sample sequenced in a study of blood T cell repertoires in COVID-19. Clones were sequenced by immunoSEQ multiplex PCR, and TCRdb holds only the in-frame ones, with some missing. The table lists a few hundred thousand clones, around 85% of them singletons. The specimen sequenced was peripheral blood. All receptors come from a man aged 60 to 69 with acute or convalescent COVID-19.

The CDR3 protein is CATSPPDRGLSTDTQYF. CDR3 coding DNA: TGTGCCACCAGTCCACCCGACAGGGGGCTTAGCACAGATACGCAGTATTTT. The rearrangement links TRBV24-1 to TRBJ2-3, with 10 nucleotides matching TRBD1. Germline V gene lookup returns CDR1 KGHDR and CDR2 SFDVKD. CDR3 length: 17 amino acids. The V and J ends lost 6 bases and 0 bases, in that order; junction bases with no gene match: 8.

This sequence joins TRBV27 and TRBJ1-5, with D unresolved. The CDR3 is 14 amino acids. The germline V gene encodes CDR1 MNHEY and CDR2 SMNVEV (reference sequence). Trimming stripped 2 bases from V and 2 bases from J, with 7 bases between. The DNA for the CDR3 is TGTGCCAGCAGTTTACGGCAGGGCAATCAGCCCCAGCATTTT. The encoded protein is CASSLRQGNQPQHF.

This clone is a singleton in its sample. This CDR3 is CASRKQGPGAEKLFF. In nucleotides, the CDR3 is TGTGCCAGTAGGAAACAGGGTCCCGGGGCGGAAAAACTGTTTTTT. V and J are TRBV19 and TRBJ1-4; possible D gene TRBD1, 6 bases. The CDR3 runs 15 residues. V lost 6 bases, J lost 8 bases, and 19 bases lay in between. The V gene's germline CDR1 is LNHDA and CDR2 SQIVND (reference sequence).

The V gene is TRBV4-3, the J gene TRBJ1-2, with 10 bases lining up with TRBD1. Germline-derived CDR1 and CDR2 are LGHNA and YSLEER. The CDR3 consists of 17 residues. Trimming cost V 0 bases and J 7 bases; bases outside gene matches: 11. The CDR3 nucleotides read TGCGCCAGCAGCCAAGAAGAAGGTGGGGGGACAGGGGTTGGCTACACCTTC. Translation gives CASSQEEGGGTGVGYTF.

The chain employs TRBV18 and TRBJ2-3; possibly TRBD1 for D (6 bases). The CDR3 loop spans 15 amino acids. CDR1 and CDR2 (germline): KGHSH, LQKENI. The V end was cut by 3 bases, the J end by 5 bases, with 15 bases between. CDR3 loop: CASSPVRGWRDTQYF. CDR3 in DNA: TGTGCCAGCTCACCGGTCAGGGGCTGGAGAGATACGCAGTATTTT.

V is TRBV28 and J is TRBJ1-2; 7 nucleotides align to TRBD1. Unmatched junction bases numbered 7, after V lost 5 bases and J lost 4 bases. CDR1 and CDR2 from the germline V gene are MDHEN and SYDVKM. The CDR3 covers 14 residues. CDR3 sequence: CASSLSGTVYGYTF. The CDR3 DNA is TGTGCCAGCAGTCTCTCCGGGACAGTCTATGGCTACACCTTC.

V is TRBV19 and J is TRBJ1-1; the D is unclear. The V gene lost 8 bases and the J gene lost 0 bases, with 13 bases spanning the gap. There are 14 residues in the CDR3. The germline V gene encodes CDR1 LNHDA and CDR2 SQIVND (reference sequence). CDR3 sequence (DNA): TGTGCCAGTGATCCGGGGAGGATGAACACTGAAGCTTTCTTT. Translation gives CASDPGRMNTEAFF.

The chain links TRBV4-3 to TRBJ1-2, with 7 positions matching TRBD1. V trimming: 2 bases; J trimming: 3 bases; junction bases outside the gene matches: 6. The CDR3 totals 15 residues. CDR1 LGHNA and CDR2 YSLEER come from the germline V gene. CDR3 loop: CASSQHRQGDYGYTF. CDR3 bases: TGCGCCAGCAGCCAACACAGACAGGGTGACTATGGCTACACCTTC.

This rearrangement joins TRBV7-9 to TRBJ1-2, with D possibly TRBD1 on 6 matching bases. The V end lost 5 bases, the J end lost 3 bases, and 22 bases lay between the germline ends. Germline V gene data show CDR1 as SEHNR and CDR2 as FQNEAQ (reference sequence). The CDR3 has 17 amino acids. The CDR3: CASSKTSEQGSDYGYTF. As DNA, the CDR3 is TGTGCCAGCAGCAAAACGAGCGAGCAGGGGTCCGACTATGGCTACACCTTC.

J is TRBJ2-1 and V is TRBV6-5, with TRBD2 matching over 10 bases. This CDR3 comprises 15 residues. Germline V gene sequence: CDR1 MNHEY, CDR2 SVGAGI. The V segment lost 4 bases and the J segment 9 bases; nucleotides outside the gene matches: 9. CDR3 protein: CASSFERLAGLEQFF. The CDR3 region has the DNA TGTGCCAGCAGTTTTGAGAGACTAGCGGGTCTTGAGCAGTTCTTC.